Listed below are T cell receptor beta chains from one sample, sequenced in a study of blood T cell repertoires in COVID-19. Only in-frame clones appear in the TCRdb table, and some are missing; sequencing was by immunoSEQ multiplex PCR. The repertoire has a few hundred thousand clones, roughly 85% of them found once; the top ten carry about 3.6%. Sequenced: peripheral blood. Receptors were obtained from a young woman with acute or convalescent COVID-19. The CDR3 runs from the conserved cysteine through the conserved F or W. Each record gives: CDR3 protein, CDR3 DNA, J gene, D gene, V gene, clone size. D genes are given only for firm matches. Not every row has a clone size; where given, it reads once, few, many or a size class.

cdr3_aa: CASRLMDRTRF
cdr3_nt: TGTGCCAGCAGGTTGATGGACAGGACGCGCTTC
j_call: TRBJ1-2
d_call: TRBD1
v_call: TRBV2
clone_size: .

cdr3_aa: CASSVTGGNEKLFF
cdr3_nt: TGTGCCAGCAGCGTCACAGGGGGAAATGAAAAACTGTTTTTT
j_call: TRBJ1-4
d_call: TRBD1
v_call: TRBV2
clone_size: .

cdr3_aa: CASSLQGGQGTEAFF
cdr3_nt: TGCGCCAGCAGCTTACAGGGCGGGCAGGGCACTGAAGCTTTCTTT
j_call: TRBJ1-1
d_call: .
v_call: TRBV5-1
clone_size: .

cdr3_aa: CASSLYRGNQPQHF
cdr3_nt: TGCGCCAGCAGCCTATACAGGGGTAATCAGCCCCAGCATTTT
j_call: TRBJ1-5
d_call: TRBD1
v_call: TRBV4-1
clone_size: .

cdr3_aa: CASSLDGKLDGYTF
cdr3_nt: TGCGCCAGCAGCTTGGACGGGAAGCTAGATGGCTACACCTTC
j_call: TRBJ1-2
d_call: .
v_call: TRBV5-1
clone_size: .

cdr3_aa: CASSQRGQNSPLHF
cdr3_nt: TGTGCCAGCAGTCAAAGGGGACAGAATTCACCCCTCCACTTT
j_call: TRBJ1-6
d_call: TRBD1
v_call: TRBV6-2/TRBV6-3
clone_size: .

cdr3_aa: CASSLTGQISEQYF
cdr3_nt: TGTGCCAGCAGCTTGACAGGGCAAATAAGCGAGCAGTACTTC
j_call: TRBJ2-7
d_call: .
v_call: TRBV5-6
clone_size: .

cdr3_aa: CASSLTGGAYGNQPQHF
cdr3_nt: TGTGCCAGCAGTTTGACAGGGGGCGCGTATGGCAATCAGCCCCAGCATTTT
j_call: TRBJ1-5
d_call: TRBD1
v_call: TRBV27
clone_size: .

cdr3_aa: CASSPTPRGAANYGYTF
cdr3_nt: TGTGCCAGCAGCCCCACGCCCCGGGGGGCAGCTAACTATGGCTACACCTTC
j_call: TRBJ1-2
d_call: .
v_call: TRBV7-9
clone_size: .

cdr3_aa: CASSTGGLAKNIQYF
cdr3_nt: TGTGCCAGCAGTACAGGGGGCCTAGCCAAAAACATTCAGTACTTC
j_call: TRBJ2-4
d_call: TRBD1
v_call: TRBV6-1
clone_size: once

cdr3_aa: CASRVPPRTYGYTF
cdr3_nt: TGTGCCAGCAGGGTCCCCCCGAGAACCTATGGCTACACCTTC
j_call: TRBJ1-2
d_call: .
v_call: TRBV2
clone_size: .

cdr3_aa: CASSPTGGLFEQYF
cdr3_nt: TGTGCCAGCAGTCCGACAGGGGGTCTCTTCGAGCAGTACTTC
j_call: TRBJ2-7
d_call: TRBD1
v_call: TRBV6-5
clone_size: few

cdr3_aa: CASSLFEVVKPLGETQYF
cdr3_nt: TGTGCCAGCAGCTTATTCGAAGTTGTTAAACCACTCGGGGAGACCCAGTACTTC
j_call: TRBJ2-5
d_call: .
v_call: TRBV7-9
clone_size: once

cdr3_aa: CASSQGAGAYEQYF
cdr3_nt: TGCGCCAGCAGCCAGGGAGCAGGGGCCTACGAGCAGTACTTC
j_call: TRBJ2-7
d_call: .
v_call: TRBV5-1
clone_size: .

cdr3_aa: CASSPVGQIGSSTDTQYF
cdr3_nt: TGTGCCAGCTCACCGGTTGGACAGATAGGCTCTAGCACAGATACGCAGTATTTT
j_call: TRBJ2-3
d_call: .
v_call: TRBV18
clone_size: .

cdr3_aa: CSASLGQVPHQPQHF
cdr3_nt: TGCAGTGCTAGTCTGGGACAGGTTCCCCATCAGCCCCAGCATTTT
j_call: TRBJ1-5
d_call: TRBD1
v_call: TRBV20-1
clone_size: .

cdr3_aa: CASTIDPWASGGYNEQFF
cdr3_nt: TGTGCCAGTACCATAGATCCGTGGGCTAGCGGGGGGTACAATGAGCAGTTCTTC
j_call: TRBJ2-1
d_call: TRBD2
v_call: TRBV19
clone_size: once

cdr3_aa: CASSHTQGREQYF
cdr3_nt: TGTGCCAGCAGTCATACACAGGGAAGAGAGCAGTACTTC
j_call: TRBJ2-7
d_call: .
v_call: TRBV6-5
clone_size: few

cdr3_aa: CASSPSGSSGNTIYF
cdr3_nt: TGTGCCAGCAGCCCCTCCGGGAGTTCTGGAAACACCATATATTTT
j_call: TRBJ1-3
d_call: .
v_call: TRBV7-6
clone_size: .

cdr3_aa: CASRSDRGGYGYTF
cdr3_nt: TGTGCCAGCAGGAGTGACAGGGGTGGGTATGGCTACACCTTC
j_call: TRBJ1-2
d_call: TRBD1
v_call: TRBV6-5
clone_size: .

cdr3_aa: CASRQGLDRNTIYF
cdr3_nt: TGTGCCAGCAGACAGGGTCTCGATCGAAACACCATATATTTT
j_call: TRBJ1-3
d_call: .
v_call: TRBV2
clone_size: .

cdr3_aa: CASRKGGPVNEQFF
cdr3_nt: TGTGCCAGTAGGAAGGGGGGGCCGGTGAATGAGCAGTTCTTC
j_call: TRBJ2-1
d_call: .
v_call: TRBV19
clone_size: few

cdr3_aa: CASSQASRGPEAFF
cdr3_nt: TGTGCCAGCAGCCAGGCATCTAGGGGCCCTGAAGCTTTCTTT
j_call: TRBJ1-1
d_call: .
v_call: TRBV3-1/TRBV3-2
clone_size: few

cdr3_aa: CASSLASAGRYEQYF
cdr3_nt: TGTGCCAGCAGCTTGGCCTCGGCAGGGAGGTACGAGCAGTACTTC
j_call: TRBJ2-7
d_call: .
v_call: TRBV5-5
clone_size: .

cdr3_aa: CASSERGQLSNNSPLHF
cdr3_nt: TGTGCCAGCAGTGAACGAGGTCAACTATCTAATAATTCACCCCTCCACTTT
j_call: TRBJ1-6
d_call: .
v_call: TRBV2
clone_size: .

cdr3_aa: CASSFGQEETQYF
cdr3_nt: TGTGCCAGCAGTTTCGGACAGGAAGAGACCCAGTACTTC
j_call: TRBJ2-5
d_call: TRBD1
v_call: TRBV12-3/TRBV12-4
clone_size: .

cdr3_aa: CASSSRDFSYEQYF
cdr3_nt: TGTGCCAGCAGCTCCCGGGACTTCTCCTACGAGCAGTACTTC
j_call: TRBJ2-7
d_call: .
v_call: TRBV9
clone_size: .

cdr3_aa: CASSLDSGGTEAFF
cdr3_nt: TGCGCCAGCAGCTTGGATTCGGGGGGGACTGAAGCTTTCTTT
j_call: TRBJ1-1
d_call: .
v_call: TRBV5-1
clone_size: .

cdr3_aa: CASSHALRNSYNEQFF
cdr3_nt: TGTGCCAGCAGCCACGCCTTGAGGAACTCCTACAATGAGCAGTTCTTC
j_call: TRBJ2-1
d_call: .
v_call: TRBV11-2
clone_size: .

cdr3_aa: CASSLCRRPQGAGGYTF
cdr3_nt: TGTGCCAGCAGCTTATGTCGCCGGCCACAGGGGGCGGGTGGCTACACCTTC
j_call: TRBJ1-2
d_call: TRBD1
v_call: TRBV13
clone_size: .

cdr3_aa: CASSLRLAGGETQYF
cdr3_nt: TGTGCCAGCAGCCTTCGACTAGCGGGAGGAGAGACCCAGTACTTC
j_call: TRBJ2-5
d_call: TRBD2
v_call: TRBV6-2/TRBV6-3
clone_size: .

cdr3_aa: CASAKGLADYNEQFF
cdr3_nt: TGTGCCAGCGCTAAGGGACTAGCGGACTACAATGAGCAGTTCTTC
j_call: TRBJ2-1
d_call: TRBD2
v_call: TRBV27
clone_size: .

cdr3_aa: CASSLSRDSETQYF
cdr3_nt: TGTGCCAGCAGCTTATCCCGGGACAGTGAGACCCAGTACTTC
j_call: TRBJ2-5
d_call: TRBD1
v_call: TRBV7-3
clone_size: .

cdr3_aa: CASRPPRSPEQYF
cdr3_nt: TGTGCCAGCAGACCCCCCAGGTCCCCCGAGCAGTACTTC
j_call: TRBJ2-7
d_call: .
v_call: TRBV12-3/TRBV12-4
clone_size: .

cdr3_aa: CASSLDRWGKTTDTQYF
cdr3_nt: TGTGCCAGCAGTTTAGATCGGTGGGGCAAGACCACAGATACGCAGTATTTT
j_call: TRBJ2-3
d_call: .
v_call: TRBV28
clone_size: .

cdr3_aa: CASSDQAGDREYEQYF
cdr3_nt: TGTGCCAGCAGTGATCAAGCGGGTGACAGGGAGTACGAGCAGTACTTC
j_call: TRBJ2-7
d_call: .
v_call: TRBV6-1
clone_size: .

cdr3_aa: CAGGRKPKDRAGEKLFF
cdr3_nt: TGTGCCGGAGGGAGGAAGCCTAAGGACAGGGCCGGGGAAAAACTGTTTTTT
j_call: TRBJ1-4
d_call: TRBD1
v_call: TRBV30
clone_size: once

cdr3_aa: CASSHIRHATDTQYF
cdr3_nt: TGTGCCAGCAGTCACATCCGACACGCCACAGATACGCAGTATTTT
j_call: TRBJ2-3
d_call: .
v_call: TRBV6-5
clone_size: few

cdr3_aa: CASVQGAGQPQHF
cdr3_nt: TGTGCCAGCGTTCAGGGGGCAGGACAGCCCCAGCATTTT
j_call: TRBJ1-5
d_call: TRBD1
v_call: TRBV12-3/TRBV12-4
clone_size: .

cdr3_aa: CASSLDDRAQPQHF
cdr3_nt: TGCGCCAGCAGCTTGGATGACAGGGCGCAGCCCCAGCATTTT
j_call: TRBJ1-5
d_call: TRBD1
v_call: TRBV5-1
clone_size: .

cdr3_aa: CASSLEGGNLAETQYF
cdr3_nt: TGCGCCAGCAGCTTGGAAGGGGGAAACTTGGCCGAGACCCAGTACTTC
j_call: TRBJ2-5
d_call: .
v_call: TRBV5-1
clone_size: .

cdr3_aa: CASRSGTYNEQFF
cdr3_nt: TGTGCCAGCAGAAGCGGAACTTACAATGAGCAGTTCTTC
j_call: TRBJ2-1
d_call: .
v_call: TRBV6-5
clone_size: .

cdr3_aa: CASSWGPDRDTEAFF
cdr3_nt: TGTGCCAGCAGTTGGGGGCCCGACAGGGACACTGAAGCTTTCTTT
j_call: TRBJ1-1
d_call: TRBD1
v_call: TRBV6-5
clone_size: few